This T cell receptor beta chain originates from a study of T cells after posttransplantation cyclophosphamide. Cells defined as naive were viable CD3+CD4+ or CD3+CD8+ and CCR7+CD45RA+CD45RO-CD95-CD27+CD28+. This CDR3 spans 16 amino acids. V was cut by 2 bases and J by 0 bases, with 10 bases left in between. Germline V gene sequence: CDR1 MDHEN, CDR2 SYDVKM. Repertoires were generated with immunoSEQ multiplex PCR, while TCRdb's copy carries only in-frame clones and drops some. This sample has some 21,000 clones, with nearly 99% found just once. Whole-study findings and limits: Later post-transplant blood repertoires were often dominated by donor CD8+ memory clones. Blood and skin or GI T cell repertoires showed limited TRB overlap. After PTCy, TRB diversity resembled that of CNI/methotrexate controls.

In regard to this clone: No antigen is known for it.

The sample comprised naive CD8+ T cells sorted from PBMCs. This TCR was recovered from a man in his forties or fifties in good health, CMV-negative, and a related stem cell transplant donor. This chain connects TRBV28 to TRBJ2-2; D uncertain. The CDR3 region is CASSLPSIANTGELFF. Written as DNA, the CDR3 is TGTGCCAGCAGTTTACCCAGTATCGCGAACACCGGGGAGCTGTTTTTT.